The clone carrying this T cell receptor beta chain was recorded only once. The data were obtained in a study of blood T cell repertoires in COVID-19. Background on the study: Collection of acute and convalescent COVID-19 samples took place in the United States, Italy and Spain.

V trimming: 3 bases; J trimming: 5 bases; junction bases outside the gene matches: 3. This CDR3 spans 14 amino acids. The V gene's germline CDR1 is LGHDT and CDR2 YNNKEL (reference sequence). Study processing details: Estimation of nucleated cell counts relied on the amplification of reference gene primers. Sequencing used immunoSEQ multiplex PCR; TCRdb keeps in-frame clones, though not all of them. The V and J calls and clone size are taken from that table; D and trimming were inferred from the DNA. The table has around 190,000 clones, approximately 82% seen once. Sequenced input: peripheral blood. The TCR sequence derives from a human donor in a cohort sampled during active COVID-19. V is TRBV3-1 (or the pseudogene TRBV3-2) and J is TRBJ2-3, with TRBD1 identical over 9 bases. DNA for the CDR3: TGTGCCAGCAGCCACGGACAGGGGATAGATACGCAGTATTTT. The encoded protein is CASSHGQGIDTQYF.